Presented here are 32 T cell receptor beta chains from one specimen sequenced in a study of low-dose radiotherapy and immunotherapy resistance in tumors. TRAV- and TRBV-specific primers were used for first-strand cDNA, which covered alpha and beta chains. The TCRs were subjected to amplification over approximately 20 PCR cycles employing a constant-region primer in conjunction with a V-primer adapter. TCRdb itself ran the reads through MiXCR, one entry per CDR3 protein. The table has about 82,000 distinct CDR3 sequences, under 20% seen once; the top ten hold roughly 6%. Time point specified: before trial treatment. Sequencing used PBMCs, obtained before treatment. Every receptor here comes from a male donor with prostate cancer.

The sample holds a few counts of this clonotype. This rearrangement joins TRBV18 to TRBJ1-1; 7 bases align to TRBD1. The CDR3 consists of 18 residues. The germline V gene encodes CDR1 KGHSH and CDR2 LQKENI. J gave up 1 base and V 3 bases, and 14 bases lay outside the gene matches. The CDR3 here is CASSPSGSPRGKNTEAFF. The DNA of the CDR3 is TGTGCCAGCTCACCTTCGGGGTCCCCCAGGGGGAAGAACACTGAAGCTTTCTTT.

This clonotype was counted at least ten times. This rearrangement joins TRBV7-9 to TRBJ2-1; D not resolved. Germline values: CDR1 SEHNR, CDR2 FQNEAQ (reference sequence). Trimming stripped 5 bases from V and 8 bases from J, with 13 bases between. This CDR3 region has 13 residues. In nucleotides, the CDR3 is TGTGCCAGCAGCCATGCCAACCCCTATGAGCAGTTCTTC. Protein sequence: CASSHANPYEQFF.

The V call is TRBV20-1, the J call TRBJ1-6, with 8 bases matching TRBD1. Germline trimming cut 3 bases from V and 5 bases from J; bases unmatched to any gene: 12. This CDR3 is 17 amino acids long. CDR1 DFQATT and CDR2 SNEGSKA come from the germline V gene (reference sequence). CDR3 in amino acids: CSASGDRTQTDNSPLHF. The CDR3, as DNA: TGCAGTGCTAGTGGGGACAGGACCCAAACTGATAATTCACCCCTCCACTTT.

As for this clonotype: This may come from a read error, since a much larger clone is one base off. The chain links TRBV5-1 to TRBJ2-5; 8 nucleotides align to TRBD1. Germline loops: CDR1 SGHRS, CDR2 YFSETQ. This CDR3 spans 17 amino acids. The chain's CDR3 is CTSSAGRSGGARETQYF. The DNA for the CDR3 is TGCACCAGCAGCGCGGGCAGGTCAGGGGGCGCTAGGGAGACCCAGTACTTC.

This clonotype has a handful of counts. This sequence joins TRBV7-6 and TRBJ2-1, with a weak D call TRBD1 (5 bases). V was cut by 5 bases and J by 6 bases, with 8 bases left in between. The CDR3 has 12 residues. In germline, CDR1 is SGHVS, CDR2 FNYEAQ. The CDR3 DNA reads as TGTGCCAGCAGCCAGGGTAGCAATGAGCAGTTCTTC. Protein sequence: CASSQGSNEQFF.

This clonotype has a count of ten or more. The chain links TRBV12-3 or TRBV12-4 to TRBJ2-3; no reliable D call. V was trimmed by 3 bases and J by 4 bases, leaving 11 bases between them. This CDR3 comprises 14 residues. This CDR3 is CASSFFSRADTQYF. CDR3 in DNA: TGTGCCAGCAGTTTTTTCTCTAGAGCAGATACGCAGTATTTT.

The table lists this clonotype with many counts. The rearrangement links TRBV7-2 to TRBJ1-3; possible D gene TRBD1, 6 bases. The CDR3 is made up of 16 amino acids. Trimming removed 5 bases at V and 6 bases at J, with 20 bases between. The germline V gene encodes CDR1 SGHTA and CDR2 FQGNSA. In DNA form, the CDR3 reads TGTGCCAGCAGCGCCGCCGCTTCCCGGGACACAAACACCATATATTTT. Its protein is CASSAAASRDTNTIYF. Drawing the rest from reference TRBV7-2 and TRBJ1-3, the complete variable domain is GAGVSQSPSNKVTEKGKDVELRCDPISGHTALYWYRQSLGQGLEFLIYFQGNSAPDKSGLPSDRFSAERTGGSVSTLTIQRTQQEDSAVYLCASSAAASRDTNTIYFGEGSWLTVV.

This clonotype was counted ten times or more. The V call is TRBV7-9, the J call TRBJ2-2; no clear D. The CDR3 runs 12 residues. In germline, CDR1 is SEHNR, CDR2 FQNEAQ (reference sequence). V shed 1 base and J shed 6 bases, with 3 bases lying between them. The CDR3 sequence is CASSLGPGELFF. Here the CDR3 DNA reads TGTGCCAGCAGCTTAGGTCCCGGGGAGCTGTTTTTT.

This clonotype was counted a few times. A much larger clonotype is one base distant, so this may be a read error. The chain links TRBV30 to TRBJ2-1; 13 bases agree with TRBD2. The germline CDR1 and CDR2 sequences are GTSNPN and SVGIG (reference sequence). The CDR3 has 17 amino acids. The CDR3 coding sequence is TGTTCCTGGAGTGTACGTCCCGGACTAGCGGGGGAGCGTGAGCAGTTCTTC. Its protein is CSWSVRPGLAGEREQFF.

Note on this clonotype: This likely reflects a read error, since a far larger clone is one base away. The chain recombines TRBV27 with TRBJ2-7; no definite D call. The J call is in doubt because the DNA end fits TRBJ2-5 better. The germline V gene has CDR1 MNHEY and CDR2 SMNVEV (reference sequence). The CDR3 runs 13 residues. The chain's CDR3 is CASSPGRQGTQYF. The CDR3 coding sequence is TGTGCCAGCAGTCCCGGCCGCCAAGGGACCCAGTACTTC.

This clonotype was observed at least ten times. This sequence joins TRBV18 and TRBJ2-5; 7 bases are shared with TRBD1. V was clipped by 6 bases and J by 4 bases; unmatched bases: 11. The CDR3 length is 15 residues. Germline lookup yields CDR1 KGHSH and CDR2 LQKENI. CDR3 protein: CASSQTPAGGETQYF. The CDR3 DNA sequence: TGTGCCAGCTCCCAAACCCCGGCAGGGGGAGAGACCCAGTACTTC.

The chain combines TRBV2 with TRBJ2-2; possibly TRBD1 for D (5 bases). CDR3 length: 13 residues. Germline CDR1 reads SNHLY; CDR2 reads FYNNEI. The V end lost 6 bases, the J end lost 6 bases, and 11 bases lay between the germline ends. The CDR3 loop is CASSSQGPGELFF. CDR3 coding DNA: TGTGCCAGCAGCAGCCAGGGTCCCGGGGAGCTGTTTTTT.

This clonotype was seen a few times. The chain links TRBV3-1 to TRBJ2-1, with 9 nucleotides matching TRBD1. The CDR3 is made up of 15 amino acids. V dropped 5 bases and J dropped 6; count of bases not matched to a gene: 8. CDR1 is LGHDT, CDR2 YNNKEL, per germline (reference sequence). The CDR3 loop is CASSTGTGSANEQFF. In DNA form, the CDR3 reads TGTGCCAGCAGCACCGGGACAGGGTCGGCCAATGAGCAGTTCTTC.

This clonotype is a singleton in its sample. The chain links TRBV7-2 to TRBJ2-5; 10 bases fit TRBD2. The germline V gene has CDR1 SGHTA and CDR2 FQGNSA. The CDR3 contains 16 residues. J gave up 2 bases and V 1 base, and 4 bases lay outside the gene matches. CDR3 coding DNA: TGTGCCAGCAGCTTAGTCCTAGCGGGGGTGCAAGAGACCCAGTACTTC. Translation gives CASSLVLAGVQETQYF.

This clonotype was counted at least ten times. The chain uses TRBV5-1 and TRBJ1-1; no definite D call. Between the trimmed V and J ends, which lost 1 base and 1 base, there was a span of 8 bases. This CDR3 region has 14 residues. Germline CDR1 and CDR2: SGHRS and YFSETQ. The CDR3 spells CASSLRAANTEAFF. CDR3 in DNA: TGCGCCAGCAGCTTGCGGGCAGCGAACACTGAAGCTTTCTTT.

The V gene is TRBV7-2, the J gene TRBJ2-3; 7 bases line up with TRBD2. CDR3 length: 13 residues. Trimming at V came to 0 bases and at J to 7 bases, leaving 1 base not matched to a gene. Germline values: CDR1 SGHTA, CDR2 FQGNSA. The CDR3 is CASSLAGGNTQYF. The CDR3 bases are TGTGCCAGCAGCTTAGCCGGGGGGAATACGCAGTATTTT.

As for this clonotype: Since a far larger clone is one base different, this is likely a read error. CDR3 bases: TGTGCCAGCAGCCGCACCGGGACACCGACCTACAATGAGCAGTACTTC. Its translation: CASSRTGTPTYNEQYF. This rearrangement joins TRBV14 to TRBJ2-7; D perhaps matches TRBD1 (6 bases). V was pared by 4 bases and J by 7 bases, with 23 bases between. CDR3 length: 16 residues. In germline, CDR1 is SGHDN, CDR2 FVKESK.

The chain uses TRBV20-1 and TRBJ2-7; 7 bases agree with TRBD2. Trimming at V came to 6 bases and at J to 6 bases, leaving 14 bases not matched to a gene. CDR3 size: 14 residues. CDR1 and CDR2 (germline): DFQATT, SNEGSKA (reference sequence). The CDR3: CSAILGGRRSEQYF. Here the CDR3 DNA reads TGCAGTGCAATCTTGGGCGGGAGACGCAGCGAGCAGTACTTC.

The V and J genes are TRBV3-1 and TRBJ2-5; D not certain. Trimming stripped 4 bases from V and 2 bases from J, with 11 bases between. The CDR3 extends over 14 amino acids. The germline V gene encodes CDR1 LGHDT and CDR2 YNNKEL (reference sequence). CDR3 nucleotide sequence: TGTGCCAGCAGCCCCCAGGCGCGGCAAGAGACCCAGTACTTC. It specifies CASSPQARQETQYF.

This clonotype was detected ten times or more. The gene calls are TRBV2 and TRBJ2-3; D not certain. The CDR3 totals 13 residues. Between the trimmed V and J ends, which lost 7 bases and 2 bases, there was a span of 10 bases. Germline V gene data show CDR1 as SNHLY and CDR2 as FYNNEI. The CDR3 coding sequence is TGTGCCAGCACCGGCTCCTTCACAGATACGCAGTATTTT. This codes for CASTGSFTDTQYF.

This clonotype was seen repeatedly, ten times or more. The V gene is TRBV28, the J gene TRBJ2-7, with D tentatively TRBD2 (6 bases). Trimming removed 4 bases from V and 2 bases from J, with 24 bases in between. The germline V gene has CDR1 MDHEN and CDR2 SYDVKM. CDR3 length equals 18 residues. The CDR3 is CASSYRGGGRQRPYEQYF. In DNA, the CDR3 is TGTGCCAGCAGTTACAGAGGAGGTGGGAGGCAACGGCCCTACGAGCAGTACTTC.

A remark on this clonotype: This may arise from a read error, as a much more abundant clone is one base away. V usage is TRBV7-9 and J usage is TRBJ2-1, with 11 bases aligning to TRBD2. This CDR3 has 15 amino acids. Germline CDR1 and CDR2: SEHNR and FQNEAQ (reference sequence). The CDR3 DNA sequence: TGTGCCAGCAGTTATAGCGGGAGGGCATCGGAAGAGCAGATCTTC. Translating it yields CASSYSGRASEEQIF.

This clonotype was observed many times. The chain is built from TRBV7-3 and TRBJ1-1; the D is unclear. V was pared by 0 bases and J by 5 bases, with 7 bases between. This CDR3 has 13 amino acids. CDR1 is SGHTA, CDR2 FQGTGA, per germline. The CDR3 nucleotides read TGTGCCAGCAGCTTAACGTATCAGACTGAAGCTTTCTTT. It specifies CASSLTYQTEAFF.

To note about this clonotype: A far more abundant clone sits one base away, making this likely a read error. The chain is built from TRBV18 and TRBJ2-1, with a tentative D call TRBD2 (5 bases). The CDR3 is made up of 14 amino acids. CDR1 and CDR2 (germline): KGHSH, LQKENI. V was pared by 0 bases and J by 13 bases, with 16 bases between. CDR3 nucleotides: TGTGCCAGCTCACCACCCGCGTTTAGGGAGACCCAGTTCTTC. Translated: CASSPPAFRETQFF.

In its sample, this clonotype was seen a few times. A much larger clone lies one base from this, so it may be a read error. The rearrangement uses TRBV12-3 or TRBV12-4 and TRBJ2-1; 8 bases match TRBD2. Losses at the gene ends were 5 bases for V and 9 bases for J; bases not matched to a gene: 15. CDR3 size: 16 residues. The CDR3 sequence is CASSPALGLGGVEQFF. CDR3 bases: TGTGCCAGCAGTCCTGCCCTGGGACTAGGGGGGGTTGAGCAGTTCTTC.

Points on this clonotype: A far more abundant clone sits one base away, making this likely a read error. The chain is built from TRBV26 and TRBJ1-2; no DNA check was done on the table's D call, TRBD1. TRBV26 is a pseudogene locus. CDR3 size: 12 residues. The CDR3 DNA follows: TGTGCCAGCGGTCCCTCGGGGTATGGCTACACCTTC. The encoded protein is CASGPSGYGYTF.

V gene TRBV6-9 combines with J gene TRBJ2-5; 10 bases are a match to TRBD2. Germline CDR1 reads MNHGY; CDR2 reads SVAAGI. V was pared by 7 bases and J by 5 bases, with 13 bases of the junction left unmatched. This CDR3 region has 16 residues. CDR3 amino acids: CASTPLAGLACETQYF. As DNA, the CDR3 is TGTGCCAGCACCCCGCTCGCGGGACTAGCGTGTGAGACCCAGTACTTC.

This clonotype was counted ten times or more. CDR3 coding DNA: TGCGCCAGCAGCTTGTTAGCGGGGCTTGAAGCTTTCTTT. This gives the protein CASSLLAGLEAFF. This chain joins TRBV5-1 and TRBJ1-1; TRBD1 might be the D (5 bases). The CDR3 sequence is 13 residues long. V gave up 1 base and J gave up 7 bases, with 11 bases separating them. Looked up from germline, CDR1 is SGHRS and CDR2 is YFSETQ.

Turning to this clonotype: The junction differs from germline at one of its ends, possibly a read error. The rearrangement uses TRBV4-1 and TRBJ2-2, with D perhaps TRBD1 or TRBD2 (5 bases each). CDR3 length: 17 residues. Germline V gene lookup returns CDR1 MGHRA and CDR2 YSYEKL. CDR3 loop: CASSQDRAQGPTGELFF. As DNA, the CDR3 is TGTGCCAGCAGCCAAGATAGAGCGCAGGGACCGACCGGGGAGCTGTTTTTT.

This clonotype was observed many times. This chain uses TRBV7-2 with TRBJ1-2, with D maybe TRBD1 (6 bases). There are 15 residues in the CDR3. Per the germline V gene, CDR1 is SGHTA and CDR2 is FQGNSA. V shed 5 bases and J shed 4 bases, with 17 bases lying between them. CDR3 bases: TGTGCCAGCAGCCCTACGTGGGGGGGCCGCTATGGCTACACCTTC. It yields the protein CASSPTWGGRYGYTF.

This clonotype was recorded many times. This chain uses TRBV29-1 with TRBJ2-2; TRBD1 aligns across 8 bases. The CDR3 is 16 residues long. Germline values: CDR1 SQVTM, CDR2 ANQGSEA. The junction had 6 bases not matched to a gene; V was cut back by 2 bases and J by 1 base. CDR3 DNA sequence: TGCAGCGTTGAATGGCAGGGGGCGATGAACACCGGGGAGCTGTTTTTT. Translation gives CSVEWQGAMNTGELFF.

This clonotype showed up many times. The CDR3 here is CASSQDHGYSNQPQHF. For the CDR3, the DNA is TGTGCCAGCAGCCAAGATCATGGTTATAGCAATCAGCCCCAGCATTTT. This chain uses TRBV3-1 with TRBJ1-5; D is uncertain. Trimming shortened V by 0 bases and J by 0 bases, and 9 bases separated the two germline ends. Germline CDR1 and CDR2: LGHDT and YNNKEL (reference sequence). The length of the CDR3 is 16 residues.